This TCR beta chain comes out of a study of cytotoxic CD8 clonotypes in ibrutinib-treated CLL. Germline V gene data show CDR1 as SGDLS and CDR2 as YYNGEE. The CDR3 is made up of 12 amino acids. V was pared by 3 bases and J by 5 bases, with 8 bases between. Researchers set a sequencing depth target of 1 in 200,000 to 1 in 1 million T cells. Only in-frame clones appear in the TCRdb table, and some are missing; sequencing was by immunoSEQ multiplex PCR. The sample contains roughly 300,000 clones, 70% to 80% of which appear only once. This chain links TRBV9 with TRBJ1-2, with D maybe TRBD1 (5 bases). The sequences come from PBMCs, collected at disease progression, from a patient treated with ibrutinib. The receptor was derived from a human donor with chronic lymphocytic leukemia. The CDR3 here is CASSARQYGYTF. The DNA for the CDR3 is TGTGCCAGCAGCGCCCGACAGTATGGCTACACCTTC.